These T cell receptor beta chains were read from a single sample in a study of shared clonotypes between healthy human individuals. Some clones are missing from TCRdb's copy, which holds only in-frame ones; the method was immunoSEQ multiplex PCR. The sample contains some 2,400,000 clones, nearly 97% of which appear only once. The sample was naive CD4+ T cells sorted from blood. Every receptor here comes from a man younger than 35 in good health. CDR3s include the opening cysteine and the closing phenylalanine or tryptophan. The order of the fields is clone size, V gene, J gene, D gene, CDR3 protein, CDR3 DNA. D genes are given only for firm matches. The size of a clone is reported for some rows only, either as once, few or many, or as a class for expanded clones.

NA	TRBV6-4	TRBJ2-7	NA	CASSPRGREQYF	TGTGCCAGCAGTCCTCGGGGGCGGGAGCAGTACTTC
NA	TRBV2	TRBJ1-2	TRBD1	CASSVGQAANYGYTF	TGTGCCAGCAGTGTTGGACAGGCCGCTAACTATGGCTACACCTTC
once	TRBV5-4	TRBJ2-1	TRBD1	CASSRRTGDEQFF	TGTGCCAGCAGTAGGAGGACAGGGGATGAGCAGTTCTTC
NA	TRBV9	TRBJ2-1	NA	CASSATAPYNEQFF	TGTGCCAGCAGCGCGACAGCCCCCTACAATGAGCAGTTCTTC
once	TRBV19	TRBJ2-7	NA	CASSISSQGSSYEQYF	TGTGCCAGTAGTATTTCGTCGCAGGGAAGCTCCTACGAGCAGTACTTC
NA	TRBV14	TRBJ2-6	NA	CASSQPTGASLLSGANVLTF	TGTGCCAGCAGCCAACCGACCGGGGCATCCCTACTCTCCGGGGCCAACGTCCTGACTTTC
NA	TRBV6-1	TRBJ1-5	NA	CASSEQGDRPQHF	TGTGCCAGCAGTGAACAAGGGGATCGGCCCCAGCATTTT
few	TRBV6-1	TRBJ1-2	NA	CASSNGYYGYTF	TGTGCCAGCAGTAACGGATACTATGGCTACACCTTC
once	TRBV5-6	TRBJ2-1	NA	CASSLRRLADNEQFF	TGTGCCAGCAGCCTCCGGCGGCTGGCGGACAATGAGCAGTTCTTC
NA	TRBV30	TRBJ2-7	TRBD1	CAWSVRDRANYEQYF	TGTGCCTGGAGTGTAAGGGACAGGGCCAACTACGAGCAGTACTTC
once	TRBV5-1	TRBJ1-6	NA	CASSLGRTANSPLHF	TGCGCCAGCAGCTTGGGTAGGACAGCGAATTCACCCCTCCACTTT